The clone carrying this T cell receptor beta chain appeared once. The record originates from a study of blood T cell repertoires in COVID-19. Using immunoSEQ multiplex PCR, the repertoire was profiled, and TCRdb retains in-frame clones only, with some absent. The sample holds approximately 360,000 clones, around 89% seen once. V was pared by 4 bases and J by 5 bases, with 14 bases between. Germline V lookup: CDR1 SGHTA, CDR2 FQGNSA. The CDR3 consists of 14 residues. The receptor comes from a man aged 18 to 30 with active or convalescent COVID-19. The sequenced material came from peripheral blood. The J gene is TRBJ2-5, the V gene TRBV7-2; tentatively, D is TRBD1 (6 bases). Written as DNA, the CDR3 is TGTGCCAGCAGCTCCGACAGGTGGAAGGAGACCCAGTACTTC. Its protein product is CASSSDRWKETQYF.